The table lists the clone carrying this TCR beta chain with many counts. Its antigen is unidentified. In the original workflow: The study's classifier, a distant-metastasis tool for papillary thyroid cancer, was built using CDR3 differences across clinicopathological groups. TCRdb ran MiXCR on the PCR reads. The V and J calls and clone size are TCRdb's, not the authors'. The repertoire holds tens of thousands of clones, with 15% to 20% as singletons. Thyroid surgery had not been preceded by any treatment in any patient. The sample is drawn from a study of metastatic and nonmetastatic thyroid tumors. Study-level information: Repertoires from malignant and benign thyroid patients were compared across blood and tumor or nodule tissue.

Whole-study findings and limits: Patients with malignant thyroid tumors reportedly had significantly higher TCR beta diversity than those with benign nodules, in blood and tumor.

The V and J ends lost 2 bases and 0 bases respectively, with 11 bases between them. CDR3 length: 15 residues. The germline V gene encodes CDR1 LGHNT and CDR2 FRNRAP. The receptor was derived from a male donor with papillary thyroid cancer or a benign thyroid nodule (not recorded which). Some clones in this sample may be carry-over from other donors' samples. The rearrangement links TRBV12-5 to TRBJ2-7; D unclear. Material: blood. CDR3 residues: CASGLKCPSSYEQYV. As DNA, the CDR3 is TGTGCTAGTGGTTTGAAGTGCCCAAGCTCCTACGAGCAGTACGTC.